The 9 T cell receptor beta chains in this list originate from one sample, sequenced in a study of neurological immune-mediated disorders. TCRdb recomputed calls from the 5' RACE reads with MiXCR, one row per CDR3 protein. The repertoire holds some 48,000 distinct CDR3 sequences, 20% to 25% seen once, with less than 5% in the top ten. The sample's time point: technical triplicate 3. The sequencing input was PBMCs. These receptors all come from a man aged 60-69 years with HTLV-1-associated myelopathy (HAM/TSP).

This clonotype was counted many times. The chain links TRBV27 to TRBJ1-1; TRBD1 agrees at 10 bases. This CDR3 has 14 amino acids. V lost 8 bases and J lost 0; bases outside the gene matches: 3. Germline V lookup: CDR1 MNHEY, CDR2 SMNVEV (reference sequence). The CDR3 DNA reads as TGTGCCAGCTCGGGACAGGGGCTGAACACTGAAGCTTTCTTT. Translating it yields CASSGQGLNTEAFF.

This clonotype was seen only once. One end of the junction does not line up with germline, which may come from a read error. The chain uses TRBV6-2 or TRBV6-3 and TRBJ1-1; 7 bases agree with TRBD1. The CDR3 consists of 14 residues. Germline CDR1 is MNHEY and CDR2 is SVGEGT. The CDR3 nucleotides are TGTGCCGGCAGTTACACAGGGGTGGATTGGATAGCTTTCTTT. Its translation is CAGSYTGVDWIAFF.

The V and J genes are TRBV28 and TRBJ2-2; 8 bases agree with TRBD1. V trimming: 8 bases; J trimming: 1 base; junction bases outside the gene matches: 3. Looked up from germline, CDR1 is MDHEN and CDR2 is SYDVKM. The CDR3 covers 14 residues. Here the CDR3 reads CASLGQGNTGELFF. DNA of the CDR3: TGTGCCAGCCTTGGACAGGGGAACACCGGGGAGCTGTTTTTT. Using reference TRBV28 and TRBJ2-2 for the parts outside the CDR3, the full variable domain is DVKVTQSSRYLVKRTGEKVFLECVQDMDHENMFWYRQDPGLGLRLIYFSYDVKMKEKGDIPEGYSVSREKKERFSLILESASTNQTSMYLCASLGQGNTGELFFGEGSRLTVL.

In this sample, this clonotype turned up many times. V gene TRBV5-1 combines with J gene TRBJ2-1; D may be TRBD1 (6 bases). The length of the CDR3 is 15 residues. V shed 2 bases and J shed 4 bases, with 13 bases lying between them. Germline V gene data show CDR1 as SGHRS and CDR2 as YFSETQ. The chain's CDR3 is CASSFSTGAYNEQFF. The DNA of the CDR3 is TGCGCCAGCAGCTTCTCGACAGGCGCTTACAATGAGCAGTTCTTC.

At least ten counts were recorded for this clonotype. At one end, the junction sequence differs from germline, possibly due to a read error. The CDR3 nucleotides are TGTGCCATAAGTGAGGAGCTAGCGGGAGTTGTAGATACGCAGTATTTT. Translation gives CAISEELAGVVDTQYF. The chain is built from TRBV10-3 and TRBJ2-3; 10 bases map to TRBD2. CDR3 length: 16 amino acids. Germline V CDR1 and CDR2: ENHRY, SYGVKD.

This clonotype has a count of ten or more. V is TRBV5-1 and J is TRBJ1-5, with D unresolved. Germline V lookup: CDR1 SGHRS, CDR2 YFSETQ. CDR3 length: 15 residues. V lost 0 bases and J 6 bases, leaving 13 bases between the germline ends. CDR3 sequence (DNA): TGCGCCAGCAGCTTGGACGGTCAGTTCGGTCAGCCCCAGCATTTT. It yields the protein CASSLDGQFGQPQHF.

This clonotype counts as medium-sized. The rearrangement links TRBV4-1 to TRBJ1-1, with TRBD1 matching 11 bases. Germline CDR1 reads MGHRA; CDR2 reads YSYEKL. This CDR3 has 16 amino acids. The ends lost 2 bases at V and 3 bases at J; junction bases unmatched: 5. The CDR3 DNA reads as TGCGCCAGCAGCCAACTGGACAGGGGGCGAGACACTGAAGCTTTCTTT. It encodes CASSQLDRGRDTEAFF.

This clonotype has at least ten counts. The CDR3 loop is CASSPDRDIAELFF. The CDR3 bases are TGTGCCAGCAGCCCGGACAGGGACATTGCTGAACTGTTTTTT. V gene TRBV3-1 combines with J gene TRBJ1-4; the match to TRBD1 covers 8 bases. The V gene's germline CDR1 is LGHDT and CDR2 YNNKEL (reference sequence). Trimming at V came to 4 bases and at J to 12 bases, leaving 10 bases not matched to a gene. CDR3 length equals 14 residues.

This clonotype was seen ten or more times. The chain uses TRBV5-1 and TRBJ2-7; no clear D gene. Trimming stripped 0 bases from V and 3 bases from J, with 10 bases between. The CDR3 has 14 residues. Germline CDR1 is SGHRS and CDR2 is YFSETQ. CDR3 sequence reads: CASSLGLDNYEQYF. The CDR3 DNA sequence: TGCGCCAGCAGCTTGGGGCTAGACAACTACGAGCAGTACTTC.